This TCR beta chain was identified in a study of molecular identifiers for immune sequencing clone quantification. This clonotype has more than one count but fewer than ten. The target antigen is unknown. CDR1 SEHNR and CDR2 FQNEAQ come from the germline V gene (reference sequence). CDR3 size: 15 residues. The ends lost 8 bases at V and 4 bases at J; junction bases unmatched: 10. Broader study findings: In cases of identical TCR molecules sharing a barcode, highly expanded clone sizes could be underestimated.

TCRdb reanalysed the PCR reads using MiXCR and keeps one entry per CDR3 protein. Among hundreds of thousands of distinct CDR3 sequences, approximately 24% were seen once, and the ten largest hold approximately 0.75%. A CD8+CD4-CCR7+CD45RA+ phenotype served as the sorting definition for naive CD8 T cells. Material for sequencing was naive CD8+ T cells from blood, with Jurkat cell RNA spiked in. Indicated subset: FACS-sorted CD8+CD4-CCR7+CD45RA+ naive T cells. The source of this sequence is a human donor in good health. Some libraries in this study had Jurkat cell RNA spiked in. The rearrangement uses TRBV7-9 and TRBJ1-2; TRBD1 matches 10 bases. CDR3 DNA: TGTGCCAGCCGAAAGGGGACAGGGGCTGGCTATGGCTACACCTTC. This sequence encodes CASRKGTGAGYGYTF.